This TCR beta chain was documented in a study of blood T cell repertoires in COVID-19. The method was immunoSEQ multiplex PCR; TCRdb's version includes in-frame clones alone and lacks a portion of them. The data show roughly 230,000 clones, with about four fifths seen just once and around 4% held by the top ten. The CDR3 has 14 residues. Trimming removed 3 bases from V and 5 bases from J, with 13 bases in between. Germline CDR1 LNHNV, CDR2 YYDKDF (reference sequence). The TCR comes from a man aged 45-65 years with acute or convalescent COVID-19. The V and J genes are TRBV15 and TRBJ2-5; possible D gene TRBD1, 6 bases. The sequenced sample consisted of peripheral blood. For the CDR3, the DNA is TGTGCCACCAGCAGCGCAGGGACATGGGAGACCCAGTACTTC. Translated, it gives CATSSAGTWETQYF. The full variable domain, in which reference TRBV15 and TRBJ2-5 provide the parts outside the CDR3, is DAMVIQNPRYQVTQFGKPVTLSCSQTLNHNVMYWYQQKSSQAPKLLFHYYDKDFNNEADTPDNFQSRRPNTSFCFLDIRSPGLGDTAMYLCATSSAGTWETQYFGPGTRLLVL.